Following are 5 T cell receptor beta chains from one sample sequenced in a study of CD8 T cells in ankylosing spondylitis. TCRdb reprocessed the 5' RACE reads via MiXCR and lists one record per CDR3 protein. The sample has about 250,000 distinct CDR3 sequences; roughly 8.2% are singletons. Sequencing was performed on blood, either unsorted or a sorted T cell fraction (not recorded which). The receptors originated from a female donor with ankylosing spondylitis or in good health (not recorded which).

With respect to this clonotype: This could be a read error, since a much larger clone is one nucleotide away. J is TRBJ2-7 and V is TRBV9; maybe TRBD2 (6 bases). Germline CDR1 and CDR2: SGDLS and YYNGEE. This CDR3 comprises 16 residues. The CDR3 region is CASSVDGGVPTYGQYF. CDR3 coding DNA: TGTGCCAGCAGCGTAGATGGAGGGGTACCCACCTACGGGCAGTACTTC.

This clonotype was observed at least ten times. The gene calls are TRBV19 and TRBJ2-4, with a tentative D call TRBD1 (5 bases). Germline V gives CDR1 LNHDA, CDR2 SQIVND (reference sequence). The CDR3 spans 14 residues. V gave up 7 bases and J gave up 0 bases, with 10 bases separating them. As DNA, the CDR3 is TGTGCCAGTACAACAGGTCTAGCCAAAAACATTCAGTACTTC. This encodes CASTTGLAKNIQYF.

In its sample, this clonotype was seen many times. The chain joins TRBV4-3 to TRBJ1-5, with D unclear. CDR1 is LGHNA and CDR2 is YSLEER in the germline V gene. The CDR3 is 15 amino acids. The V gene lost 0 bases and the J gene lost 4 bases, with 10 bases spanning the gap. Written as DNA, the CDR3 is TGCGCCAGCAGCCAAGATCGAACAGTAAATCAGCCCCAGCATTTT. Protein product: CASSQDRTVNQPQHF.

This clonotype has a count of ten or more. V usage is TRBV9 and J usage is TRBJ2-1; D ambiguous. The CDR3 has 16 residues. Germline CDR1 is SGDLS and CDR2 is YYNGEE. V was pared by 0 bases and J by 6 bases, with 16 bases between. This CDR3 reads CASSVGVDRVRNEQFF. The CDR3 coding sequence is TGTGCCAGCAGCGTAGGAGTCGACCGGGTCCGCAATGAGCAGTTCTTC. Based on the CDR3 plus reference TRBV9 and TRBJ2-1, the full variable domain is DSGVTQTPKHLITATGQRVTLRCSPRSGDLSVYWYQQSLDQGLQFLIQYYNGEERAKGNILERFSAQQFPDLHSELNLSSLELGDSALYFCASSVGVDRVRNEQFFGPGTRLTVL.

This clonotype was detected ten times or more. This sequence joins TRBV15 and TRBJ1-5; D call uncertain. Germline assignment: CDR1 LNHNV and CDR2 YYDKDF (reference sequence). This CDR3 comprises 18 residues. Trimming cost V 5 bases and J 2 bases, with 22 bases left between them. DNA of the CDR3: TGTGCCACCAGCGGTGATACCCAATCCCGGAAACGCAATCAGCCCCAGCATTTT. Translated: CATSGDTQSRKRNQPQHF.